The 8 T cell receptor beta chains below were found in one sample sequenced in a study of cytomegalovirus exposure and HLA in healthy donors. It was with 60 Vbeta and 13 Jbeta primers that the PCR ran. TCRdb keeps only in-frame clones here, not all; method: immunoSEQ multiplex PCR. The sample contains about 200,000 clones, around nine tenths of which appear only once. The sample was PBMCs. These receptors were collected from a woman aged 25 to 45 in good health and CMV-seronegative.

Here the CDR3 reads CARPGLRLTHEQYF. In nucleotides, the CDR3 is TGTGCCAGACCGGGACTGCGACTGACACACGAGCAGTACTTC. The rearrangement uses TRBV19 and TRBJ2-7, with D maybe TRBD2 (6 bases). Germline loops: CDR1 LNHDA, CDR2 SQIVND (reference sequence). Between the trimmed V and J ends, which lost 9 bases and 5 bases, there was a span of 20 bases. This CDR3 has 14 amino acids.

DNA of the CDR3: TGTGCCAGTAGCCTCGCAATGGGCCAGCCCCAGCATTTT. It yields the protein CASSLAMGQPQHF. The J gene is TRBJ1-5, the V gene TRBV19, with D hard to call. The CDR3 has 13 residues. Germline V CDR1 and CDR2: LNHDA, SQIVND (reference sequence). V lost 6 bases and J lost 7, with 13 bases in between.

The V call is TRBV6-4, the J call TRBJ2-7; TRBD2 matches at 13 bases. V lost 6 bases and J lost 6; bases outside the gene matches: 5. This CDR3 has 14 amino acids. Germline values: CDR1 MRHNA, CDR2 SNTAGT. CDR3 in DNA: TGTGCCAGCAGCGTACTAGCGGGAGGGGGCGAGCAGTACTTC. Translating it yields CASSVLAGGGEQYF.

This chain connects TRBV9 to TRBJ2-5, with D tentatively TRBD2 (5 bases). This CDR3 region has 14 residues. Germline V gene lookup returns CDR1 SGDLS and CDR2 YYNGEE. The germline V and J ends were trimmed by 0 bases and 1 base, with 7 bases remaining between them. This CDR3 reads CASSVASGQETQYF. The DNA of the CDR3 is TGTGCCAGCAGCGTAGCGAGCGGCCAAGAGACCCAGTACTTC.

The V call is TRBV18, the J call TRBJ2-1; 9 bases line up with TRBD1. Germline lookup yields CDR1 KGHSH and CDR2 LQKENI. V was pared by 3 bases and J by 5 bases, with 5 bases of the junction left unmatched. The CDR3 spans 15 residues. CDR3 bases: TGTGCCAGCTCACCCTCCGGGACAGGGAACAATGAGCAGTTCTTC. The encoded protein is CASSPSGTGNNEQFF.

The chain employs TRBV2 and TRBJ1-5; TRBD1 is a possible D gene (5 bases). Germline V gene sequence: CDR1 SNHLY, CDR2 FYNNEI. The ends were cut back, 8 bases at V and 7 bases at J, with 15 bases in the middle. The CDR3 is made up of 13 amino acids. The CDR3 here is CASQGQMGQPQHF. As DNA, the CDR3 is TGTGCCAGCCAAGGACAAATGGGACAGCCCCAGCATTTT.

The rearrangement uses TRBV7-9 and TRBJ2-3, with D tentatively TRBD1 (6 bases). The V gene's germline CDR1 is SEHNR and CDR2 FQNEAQ (reference sequence). V was clipped by 4 bases and J by 4 bases, with 18 bases between them. CDR3 length: 16 residues. The CDR3 loop is CASSSLISRTADTQYF. Written as DNA, the CDR3 is TGTGCCAGCAGCTCCCTAATCTCAAGGACAGCAGATACGCAGTATTTT.

The chain carries TRBV19 and TRBJ2-2; possible D gene TRBD2, 5 bases. Per germline, CDR1 LNHDA and CDR2 SQIVND (reference sequence). The V and J ends lost 6 bases and 7 bases respectively, with 21 bases between them. The CDR3 loop spans 16 amino acids. In nucleotides, the CDR3 is TGTGCCAGTAGCACTAACCGGGAAAACGAGTTCGGGGAGCTGTTTTTT. Translating it yields CASSTNRENEFGELFF.